The 24 T cell receptor beta chains below were found in one sample sequenced in a study of lymphopenia after photon versus proton radiotherapy. Profiling relied on immunoSEQ multiplex PCR, and the TCRdb table lists in-frame clones only, not all of them. The sample records about 53,000 clones, around 80% being singletons. Sequenced material: peripheral blood, taken from a patient treated with photon-based radiotherapy. The receptors originated from a man in his fifties with gastric cancer.

This clone has only a few counts. The V call is TRBV27, the J call TRBJ1-1, with D hard to call. V shed 2 bases and J shed 3 bases, with 7 bases lying between them. This CDR3 is built from 13 residues. In germline, CDR1 is MNHEY, CDR2 SMNVEV (reference sequence). CDR3 DNA sequence: TGTGCCAGCAGTTTAAGGAGCGACACTGAAGCTTTCTTT. This sequence encodes CASSLRSDTEAFF.

The CDR3 loop is CASGGQALNTEAFF. CDR3 DNA: TGTGCCAGCGGGGGACAGGCGTTAAACACTGAAGCTTTCTTT. The chain is built from TRBV9 and TRBJ1-1, with 8 nucleotides matching TRBD1. The CDR3 is made up of 14 amino acids. After removal of 7 bases from V and 2 bases from J, the junction contained 7 bases not matched to a gene. CDR1 and CDR2 from the germline V gene are SGDLS and YYNGEE.

The chain recombines TRBV6-5 with TRBJ2-7; 9 bases fit TRBD2. The V gene end was trimmed by 2 bases and the J gene end by 5 bases; junction bases not matched to a gene: 10. Germline V lookup: CDR1 MNHEY, CDR2 SVGAGI. CDR3 length: 16 amino acids. This CDR3 is CASSYARWREGNEQYF. Here the CDR3 DNA reads TGTGCCAGCAGTTACGCCCGTTGGCGGGAGGGCAACGAGCAGTACTTC.

The chain employs TRBV15 and TRBJ1-5, with D possibly being TRBD1 (6 bases). This CDR3 comprises 15 residues. Germline lookup yields CDR1 LNHNV and CDR2 YYDKDF (reference sequence). Deletions cut 4 bases from V and 4 bases from J, with 14 bases between. CDR3 nucleotide sequence: TGTGCCACCAGCACCCAGGGGTTCAAAAATCAGCCCCAGCATTTT. It is translated as CATSTQGFKNQPQHF.

The chain combines TRBV5-4 with TRBJ2-1; the D gene is possibly TRBD1 (6 bases). Germline assignment: CDR1 SGHNT and CDR2 YYREEE (reference sequence). V was cut by 1 base and J by 4 bases, with 15 bases left in between. The CDR3 sequence is 16 residues long. In nucleotides, the CDR3 is TGTGCCAGCAGCTTGCCCCCCCAGGGGTATTACAATGAGCAGTTCTTC. This sequence encodes CASSLPPQGYYNEQFF.

V is TRBV29-1 and J is TRBJ2-1, with TRBD2 matching 9 bases. Germline V gene lookup returns CDR1 SQVTM and CDR2 ANQGSEA. The CDR3 runs to 15 residues. V lost 4 bases and J lost 5; bases outside the gene matches: 9. This CDR3 is CSVVGWTSVHNEQFF. The CDR3 DNA sequence: TGCAGCGTTGTAGGGTGGACTAGCGTACACAATGAGCAGTTCTTC.

This chain connects TRBV11-1 to TRBJ2-7; TRBD2 agrees at 11 bases. From germline, CDR1 is SGHAT and CDR2 FQDESV (reference sequence). V dropped 1 base and J dropped 0; count of bases not matched to a gene: 5. This CDR3 is built from 17 residues. As DNA, the CDR3 is TGTGCCAGCAGCTTAGAGGCGACTAGCGGGAACTCCTACGAGCAGTACTTC. Protein sequence: CASSLEATSGNSYEQYF.

This clone was counted a few times. The gene calls are TRBV18 and TRBJ2-1; 14 bases align to TRBD2. With 2 bases clipped from V and 7 bases from J, the junction kept 1 base outside the gene matches. There are 15 residues in the CDR3. Germline lookup yields CDR1 KGHSH and CDR2 LQKENI. CDR3 coding DNA: TGTGCCAGCTCACCAGGGACTAGCGGGAGTAATGAGCAGTTCTTC. This gives the protein CASSPGTSGSNEQFF.

The rearrangement joins TRBV19 to TRBJ2-3, with 10 bases fitting TRBD1. CDR3 size: 14 residues. The V gene end was trimmed by 3 bases and the J gene end by 4 bases; junction bases not matched to a gene: 1. Per the germline V gene, CDR1 is LNHDA and CDR2 is SQIVND (reference sequence). The DNA for the CDR3 is TGTGCCAGTAGTATTGGGACAGGGGCAGATACGCAGTATTTT. Translated: CASSIGTGADTQYF.

The chain's CDR3 is CASRSSSVYGYTF. CDR3 coding DNA: TGTGCCAGCAGGTCTTCAAGTGTCTATGGCTACACCTTC. This chain uses TRBV28 with TRBJ1-2; D gene uncertain. Per germline, CDR1 MDHEN and CDR2 SYDVKM. The CDR3 runs 13 residues. Trimming removed 6 bases from V and 4 bases from J, with 12 bases in between.

The V gene is TRBV7-8, the J gene TRBJ2-3; D is unclear. The CDR3 sequence is 15 residues long. Germline V gene sequence: CDR1 SGHVS, CDR2 FQNEAQ. V dropped 0 bases and J dropped 1 base, with 8 bases sitting between them. The CDR3 loop is CASSLAGPGTDTQYF. CDR3 nucleotide sequence: TGTGCCAGCAGCTTAGCAGGGCCCGGCACAGATACGCAGTATTTT.

The V gene is TRBV7-8, the J gene TRBJ1-3; a weak D match, TRBD1 (6 bases). The V and J ends lost 7 bases and 0 bases respectively, with 13 bases between them. CDR1 and CDR2 (germline): SGHVS, FQNEAQ. CDR3 length: 15 amino acids. CDR3: CASTDRRTSGNTIYF. Here the CDR3 DNA reads TGTGCCAGCACGGACAGACGCACCTCTGGAAACACCATATATTTT. Based on the CDR3 plus reference TRBV7-8 and TRBJ1-3, the full variable domain is GAGVSQSPRYKVAKRGQDVALRCDPISGHVSLFWYQQALGQGPEFLTYFQNEAQLDKSGLPSDRFFAERPEGSVSTLKIQRTQQEDSAVYLCASTDRRTSGNTIYFGEGSWLTVV.

Regarding this clone: The sample has other DNA sequences that encode this CDR3 too. The chain joins TRBV6-5 to TRBJ1-2, with D possibly being TRBD1 (6 bases). The CDR3 is made up of 16 amino acids. The V end lost 0 bases, the J end lost 5 bases, and 16 bases lay between the germline ends. Germline loops: CDR1 MNHEY, CDR2 SVGAGI. CDR3 loop: CASSYSRTGGGYGYTF. DNA of the CDR3: TGTGCCAGCAGTTACTCCCGGACCGGGGGCGGGTATGGCTACACCTTC.

The rearrangement joins TRBV5-1 to TRBJ1-3; the D is unclear. V was pared by 0 bases and J by 0 bases, with 10 bases between. This CDR3 is built from 16 residues. Germline CDR1 and CDR2: SGHRS and YFSETQ. For the CDR3, the DNA is TGCGCCAGCAGCTTGGCCCCGGAGAGCTCTGGAAACACCATATATTTT. It codes for CASSLAPESSGNTIYF.

In its sample, this clone was seen a few times. The CDR3 spells CASSFDRGGYTF. Written as DNA, the CDR3 is TGTGCCAGCAGCTTCGACAGGGGCGGCTACACCTTC. The V call is TRBV7-9, the J call TRBJ1-2; TRBD1 agrees at 8 bases. V dropped 3 bases and J dropped 8; count of bases not matched to a gene: 2. Per the germline V gene, CDR1 is SEHNR and CDR2 is FQNEAQ (reference sequence). This CDR3 comprises 12 residues.

This clone was detected a few times. This chain links TRBV7-6 with TRBJ2-7; D is possibly TRBD2 (6 bases). The V end was cut by 4 bases, the J end by 1 base, with 14 bases between. CDR3 length equals 15 residues. Per germline, CDR1 SGHVS and CDR2 FNYEAQ. The CDR3 region is CASSSGEGRSYEQYF. The CDR3 bases are TGTGCCAGCAGCTCCGGAGAGGGGAGGTCCTACGAGCAGTACTTC.

The rearrangement joins TRBV19 to TRBJ2-1; the D is unclear. This CDR3 has 15 residues. CDR1 is LNHDA and CDR2 is SQIVND in the germline V gene (reference sequence). Trimming took off 7 bases at V and 3 bases at J, with 16 bases between the two ends. CDR3 sequence reads: CASIRSGGNYNEQFF. As DNA, the CDR3 is TGTGCCAGTATAAGGTCTGGCGGAAACTACAATGAGCAGTTCTTC.

The DNA of the CDR3 is TGCGCCAGCAGCTTTGGACAGGGTTTTGAGACCCAGTACTTC. Translation gives CASSFGQGFETQYF. This chain links TRBV5-1 with TRBJ2-5, with 8 bases that match TRBD1. With 2 bases clipped from V and 5 bases from J, the junction kept 5 bases outside the gene matches. The V gene's germline CDR1 is SGHRS and CDR2 YFSETQ. The length of the CDR3 is 14 residues.

V is TRBV18 and J is TRBJ2-7; the D is unclear. The CDR3 is 13 residues long. Trimming took 6 bases from V and 2 from J, leaving 11 bases between them. The V gene's germline CDR1 is KGHSH and CDR2 LQKENI. CDR3 in DNA: TGTGCCAGCTCTCCTAGACCAACCTACGAGCAGTACTTC. This encodes CASSPRPTYEQYF.

The chain employs TRBV6-5 and TRBJ2-3, with TRBD1 matching 7 bases. The CDR3 loop spans 15 amino acids. V shed 5 bases, J shed 6 bases, and the junction held 11 bases outside the gene matches. Germline-derived CDR1 and CDR2 are MNHEY and SVGAGI. The CDR3 region is CASSTTGDTADTQYF. Written as DNA, the CDR3 is TGTGCCAGCAGTACTACAGGGGATACCGCGGATACGCAGTATTTT.

The CDR3 here is CASSLGGTASYEQYF. The CDR3 nucleotides read TGCGCCAGCAGCTTGGGGGGGACAGCATCCTACGAGCAGTACTTC. The rearrangement links TRBV5-1 to TRBJ2-7; 7 bases agree with TRBD1. The CDR3 is 15 amino acids. Unmatched junction bases numbered 4, after V lost 0 bases and J lost 1 base. Germline V gene lookup returns CDR1 SGHRS and CDR2 YFSETQ.

J is TRBJ2-2 and V is TRBV9, with 7 positions matching TRBD2. The CDR3 loop spans 15 amino acids. V lost 6 bases to trimming and J lost 4 bases; unmatched junction nucleotides: 9. The germline CDR1 and CDR2 sequences are SGDLS and YYNGEE. CDR3 DNA: TGTGCCAGCACGAGCGGGGTAGTAAGCACCGGGGAGCTGTTTTTT. Protein product: CASTSGVVSTGELFF.

The chain recombines TRBV4-1 with TRBJ2-1, with TRBD2 matching 11 bases. The CDR3 has 15 amino acids. Trimming cost V 2 bases and J 6 bases; bases outside gene matches: 3. Germline V lookup: CDR1 MGHRA, CDR2 YSYEKL. The CDR3 reads CASSQTSGGSNEQFF. CDR3 sequence (DNA): TGCGCCAGCAGCCAAACTAGCGGGGGAAGCAATGAGCAGTTCTTC.

By frequency in the sample, this clone is medium-sized. The gene calls are TRBV5-1 and TRBJ2-1; 7 bases match TRBD2. Germline V CDR1 and CDR2: SGHRS, YFSETQ. Trimming at V came to 4 bases and at J to 7 bases, leaving 14 bases not matched to a gene. The CDR3 is 16 residues long. The CDR3 here is CASSSTGTGGGNEQFF. The CDR3 DNA reads TGCGCCAGCAGCAGCACTGGGACGGGAGGTGGTAATGAGCAGTTCTTC.